This T cell receptor beta chain was recorded in a study of identical twins. This clonotype was detected only a few times. Antigen specificity is unknown. Germline V gene sequence: CDR1 SGHVS, CDR2 FQNEAQ. The CDR3 has 18 residues. V trimming: 1 base; J trimming: 7 bases; junction bases outside the gene matches: 8. Study-wide findings and caveats: Excess sharing between twins was weaker in beta out-of-frame sequences. There was more out-of-frame TCR alpha sharing in monozygotic twins than models estimated.

A universal primer binding site was introduced by template switching. The final cDNA contained unique molecular identifiers. TCRdb redid the calling of the 5' RACE reads with MiXCR, one entry per CDR3 protein. The table lists 300,000 to 350,000 distinct CDR3 sequences, over 9% of them singletons, with more than 6% in the top ten. These sequences were also reported in another study, on yellow fever vaccine responses in identical twins.

The rearrangement joins TRBV7-8 to TRBJ2-2, with TRBD2 identical over 14 bases. The sequenced material came from CD8+ T cells sorted from blood. The sequence came from a woman under 30 in good health. The CDR3 loop reads CASSLGLAGGPKGGELFF. The CDR3 DNA sequence: TGTGCCAGCAGCTTAGGACTAGCGGGAGGGCCCAAGGGCGGGGAGCTGTTTTTT. The complete variable domain, with remaining parts taken from reference TRBV7-8 and TRBJ2-2, reads GAGVSQSPRYKVAKRGQDVALRCDPISGHVSLFWYQQALGQGPEFLTYFQNEAQLDKSGLPSDRFFAERPEGSVSTLKIQRTQQEDSAVYLCASSLGLAGGPKGGELFFGEGSRLTVL.